This T cell receptor beta chain was retrieved from a study of PD-L1 blockade in urothelial cancer. The wider study: Treatment start was followed by blood analysis at 3 weeks (second dose) and again at 6 weeks.

This clone was seen only once. Time point specified: peripheral blood 6 weeks after treatment start. Germline assignment: CDR1 LGHNA and CDR2 YNFKEQ. The CDR3 length is 16 residues. V lost 4 bases, J lost 1 base, and 4 bases stayed unmatched. The method was immunoSEQ multiplex PCR; TCRdb's version includes in-frame clones alone and lacks a portion of them. The sample records around 80,000 clones, about 91% being singletons. This chain connects TRBV4-2 to TRBJ1-1; 12 nucleotides align to TRBD1. Source: PBMCs, taken around atezolizumab (anti-PD-L1) treatment. The receptor was derived from a woman older than 75 with urothelial cancer. CDR3 bases: TGTGCCAGCAGCCCCGGGACAGGGGGCTCGAACACTGAAGCTTTCTTT. Translated: CASSPGTGGSNTEAFF.